The 23 T cell receptor beta chains below were found in one sample sequenced in a study of tumor-infiltrating lymphocytes in primary liver carcinoma. Blood RNA originated from unsorted whole blood, with germline DNA additionally extracted. The input was 400 to 500 ng total RNA; TCR beta cDNA was made from it with a constant-region primer. Libraries of TCR beta came from three nested multiplex PCR rounds with slightly modified ARM-PCR. The opening two PCR rounds, around 9 cycles each, paired TRBV1-TRBV30 forward primers with a C-beta reverse primer. One entry per CDR3 protein results from TCRdb running MiXCR on the multiplex PCR reads. Of approximately 330,000 distinct CDR3 sequences in the sample, less than 65% were seen once. Specimen: peripheral blood. These receptors were obtained from a man aged 40-49 years with primary liver carcinoma and hepatitis B virus infection.

The chain links TRBV5-1 to TRBJ2-5; 7 bases align to TRBD1. CDR1 is SGHRS, CDR2 YFSETQ, per germline. The CDR3 length is 15 residues. The V and J ends lost 9 bases and 2 bases, in that order; junction bases with no gene match: 13. This chain's CDR3 is CANAKDGQVQETQYF. The CDR3 DNA reads as TGCGCCAACGCCAAAGACGGACAGGTACAAGAGACCCAGTACTTC.

A remark on this clonotype: At one boundary the junction diverges from the germline segment, which might be a read error. This chain links TRBV5-1 with TRBJ2-5; TRBD2 matches 8 bases. CDR3 length: 16 residues. Germline values: CDR1 SGHRS, CDR2 YFSETQ. This CDR3 reads CATSLAVGGVQETQYF. CDR3 DNA: TGCGCCACCAGCTTGGCCGTCGGGGGGGTGCAAGAGACCCAGTACTTC.

This clonotype was recorded at least ten times. This chain uses TRBV29-1 with TRBJ2-7; 12 nucleotides agree with TRBD1. Losses at the gene ends were 0 bases for V and 7 bases for J; bases not matched to a gene: 4. The CDR3 spans 14 residues. CDR1 is SQVTM and CDR2 is ANQGSEA in the germline V gene. The DNA of the CDR3 is TGCAGCGTTGAAGAGGGACAGGGGGCGAGTGAGCAGTACTTC. Translated: CSVEEGQGASEQYF.

On this clonotype: This may come from a read error, since a much larger clone is one base off. The chain has TRBV4-1 and TRBJ2-3; tentative D call: TRBD2 (6 bases). Per the germline V gene, CDR1 is MGHRA and CDR2 is YSYEKL. This CDR3 has 14 residues. Trimming took 5 bases from V and 4 from J, leaving 13 bases between them. The CDR3 DNA sequence: TGCGCCAGCAGCGGCCCCCCTAGCGCAGATACGCAGTATTTT. It is translated as CASSGPPSADTQYF.

This clonotype was picked up one time. One end of the junction varies from germline; a read error may be responsible. CDR3 amino acids: CASSLLFMGSSYNSPLHF. The CDR3 region has the DNA TGTGCAAGCAGCCTCCTTTTTATGGGGAGCTCCTATAATTCACCCCTCCACTTT. This chain joins TRBV11-2 and TRBJ1-6; D uncertain. This CDR3 is built from 18 residues. The germline V gene encodes CDR1 SGHAT and CDR2 FQNNGV.

The chain has TRBV7-9 and TRBJ1-3, with TRBD1 matching over 8 bases. The CDR3 contains 18 residues. The germline V gene encodes CDR1 SEHNR and CDR2 FQNEAQ (reference sequence). Trimming took 3 bases from V and 0 from J; bases not matched to a gene: 10. CDR3 loop: CASSLLRDRHYSGNTIYF. The CDR3 region has the DNA TGTGCCAGCAGCTTGTTACGGGACAGGCATTACTCTGGAAACACCATATATTTT.

This clonotype has at least ten counts. The chain is built from TRBV6-2 or TRBV6-3 and TRBJ2-7; 7 nucleotides agree with TRBD2. After removal of 6 bases from V and 3 bases from J, the junction contained 2 bases not matched to a gene. The germline CDR1 and CDR2 sequences are MNHEY and SVGEGT. This CDR3 is built from 12 residues. CDR3 region: CASRTSDYEQYF. The DNA of the CDR3 is TGTGCCAGCAGAACTAGCGACTACGAGCAGTACTTC.

A remark on this clonotype: One end of the junction fails to match germline, which may point to a read error. The V call is TRBV12-3 or TRBV12-4, the J call TRBJ1-2; possibly TRBD1 for D (5 bases). The CDR3 loop spans 11 amino acids. The CDR3 bases are TGTGCCAGCAGTCGACAGTTTGGTTACATCTTC. Residues: CASSRQFGYIF.

This chain links TRBV5-5 with TRBJ1-1; a possible D gene is TRBD1 (5 bases). V was clipped by 0 bases and J by 8 bases, with 11 bases between them. The CDR3 consists of 13 residues. The germline V gene has CDR1 SGHKS and CDR2 YYEKEE (reference sequence). CDR3 loop: CASSLEWGSEAFF. CDR3 nucleotides: TGTGCCAGCAGCTTGGAGTGGGGGTCAGAAGCTTTCTTT. The full variable domain, rest sourced from reference TRBV5-5 and TRBJ1-1, is DAGVTQSPTHLIKTRGQQVTLRCSPISGHKSVSWYQQVLGQGPQFIFQYYEKEERGRGNFPDRFSARQFPNYSSELNVNALLLGDSALYLCASSLEWGSEAFFGQGTRLTVV.

On this clonotype itself: This may arise from a read error, as a much more abundant clone is one base away. The chain recombines TRBV6-2 or TRBV6-3 with TRBJ2-3; TRBD2 matches 13 bases. Germline V CDR1 and CDR2: MNHEY, SVGEGT. The CDR3 totals 20 residues. The CDR3 coding sequence is TGTGTCAGCAGTTACCCCCGGCCACTAGCGGGAGGGCCTTTTGAAGATACGCAGTATTTT. It yields the protein CVSSYPRPLAGGPFEDTQYF.

CDR3 sequence: CVGSLVGLAVFTDTQYF. The CDR3 DNA follows: TGTGTCGGCAGCTTAGTAGGACTAGCGGTTTTCACAGATACGCAGTATTTT. The chain uses TRBV11-2 and TRBJ2-3, with 10 bases aligning to TRBD2. Germline assignment: CDR1 SGHAT and CDR2 FQNNGV. The CDR3 contains 17 residues.

About this clonotype itself: This may arise from a read error, as a much more abundant clone is one base away. V is TRBV5-1 and J is TRBJ2-1; 7 nucleotides agree with TRBD2. CDR3 length: 16 residues. Germline assignment: CDR1 SGHRS and CDR2 YFSETQ. CDR3 protein: CASSLMGGSGPNEGLF. For the CDR3, the DNA is TGCGCCAGCAGCTTGATGGGCGGGAGTGGACCCAACGAGGGGCTCTTC. Combining the CDR3 with reference TRBV5-1 and TRBJ2-1 gives the whole variable domain KAGVTQTPRYLIKTRGQQVTLSCSPISGHRSVSWYQQTPGQGLQFLFEYFSETQRNKGNFPGRFSGRQFSNSRSEMNVSTLELGDSALYLCASSLMGGSGPNEGLFGPGTRLTVL.

About this clonotype itself: Just one base apart from a much larger clone, this may be a read error. The chain links TRBV6-5 to TRBJ2-7, with 9 bases identical to TRBD2. Germline CDR1 MNHEY, CDR2 SVGAGI. CDR3 length: 15 amino acids. CDR3 nucleotide sequence: TGTGTCAGCAGTGCGACTAGCGGCTACTCCTACGAGCAGTACTTC. Its translation is CVSSATSGYSYEQYF.

The rearrangement links TRBV18 to TRBJ2-1; the D gene is possibly TRBD2 (5 bases). Germline values: CDR1 KGHSH, CDR2 LQKENI. The CDR3 sequence is 14 residues long. V was clipped by 3 bases and J by 6 bases, with 12 bases between them. CDR3 in DNA: TGTGCCAGCTCACCTGCGGTAGGGAGCAATGAGCAGTTCTTC. Translated, it gives CASSPAVGSNEQFF.

As concerns this clonotype: One end of the junction varies from germline; a read error may be responsible. The V and J genes are TRBV11-3 and TRBJ2-1, with a tentative D call TRBD2 (6 bases). Germline CDR1 SGHNT, CDR2 YENEEA. The CDR3 is made up of 15 amino acids. The CDR3 reads CTSSLAAPCYNEQFF. CDR3 in DNA: TGTACCAGCAGCTTAGCGGCCCCCTGTTACAATGAGCAGTTCTTC.

In its sample, this clonotype was seen many times. The chain uses TRBV12-3 or TRBV12-4 and TRBJ2-2; 7 bases agree with TRBD2. Trimming cost V 3 bases and J 5 bases; bases outside gene matches: 9. The CDR3 consists of 16 residues. The CDR3 DNA sequence: TGTGCCAGCAGTTTGGGGGGGACTGGCGCAACCGGGGAGCTGTTTTTT. It is translated as CASSLGGTGATGELFF.

The chain joins TRBV5-1 to TRBJ2-6; the D is unclear. V lost 5 bases, J lost 1 base, and 10 bases lay in between. The germline V gene encodes CDR1 SGHRS and CDR2 YFSETQ. The CDR3 runs to 15 residues. The CDR3 loop is CASSYEFSGANVLTF. The CDR3 bases are TGCGCCAGCAGTTACGAGTTTTCTGGGGCCAACGTCCTGACTTTC.

This clonotype was seen at least ten times. The CDR3 region has the DNA TGTGCCAGCAGTTTAAGGCGGGGGTCCTACGAGCAGTACTTC. This sequence encodes CASSLRRGSYEQYF. V gene TRBV12-3 or TRBV12-4 combines with J gene TRBJ2-7; 7 bases align to TRBD2. CDR3 length: 14 amino acids. The V and J ends lost 2 bases and 1 base, in that order; junction bases with no gene match: 2.

In regard to this clonotype: This may stem from a read error, because a much larger clone lies one nucleotide away. J is TRBJ2-7 and V is TRBV12-3 or TRBV12-4; D not certain. The CDR3 length is 15 residues. The CDR3, as DNA: TGTGTCAGCAGTTTAGCCGGCCCCTACTCCTACGAGCAGTACTTC. Residues: CVSSLAGPYSYEQYF.

A word on this clonotype: With a much larger clone just one base away, this may be a read error. This chain joins TRBV5-5 and TRBJ2-5; no firm D call. Germline-derived CDR1 and CDR2 are SGHKS and YYEKEE (reference sequence). Between the trimmed V and J ends, which lost 5 bases and 0 bases, there was a span of 20 bases. CDR3 length: 17 amino acids. The CDR3 region has the DNA TGTGCCAGCAGGATGACCTTGTGCGGAACGTACCAAGAGACCCAGTACTTC. Protein product: CASRMTLCGTYQETQYF.

In the case of this clonotype: A read error may explain this, as a much larger clone is one base away. The chain links TRBV19 to TRBJ2-1; TRBD2 matches 7 bases. Germline trimming cut 5 bases from V and 2 bases from J; bases unmatched to any gene: 6. The germline gives CDR1 LNHDA, CDR2 SQIVND (reference sequence). This CDR3 has 15 residues. The CDR3 DNA reads TGTGCCAGTAGTGGGGGGGGAGCGCCCTACAATGAGCAGTTCTTC. Its translation: CASSGGGAPYNEQFF.

As to this clonotype: The CDR3 ends on some other residue instead of the conserved phenylalanine or tryptophan, so this is likely a read error. The chain links TRBV11-2 to TRBJ2-1; D gene unclear. CDR1 is SGHAT, CDR2 FQNNGV, per germline. The CDR3 consists of 13 residues. The CDR3 DNA reads as TGTGCCAGCAGCTTAGGAGACCGCAATGAACAGTTCTCC. Translating gives CASSLGDRNEQFS.

The chain links TRBV5-1 to TRBJ2-1; the match to TRBD2 covers 12 bases. With 4 bases clipped from V and 8 bases from J, the junction kept 10 bases outside the gene matches. This CDR3 is 16 amino acids long. Germline V gives CDR1 SGHRS, CDR2 YFSETQ. CDR3 sequence (DNA): TGCGCCAGCAGCCCCTCCGGGGCTAGCGGGAGGGATGAGCAGTTCTTC. Its protein is CASSPSGASGRDEQFF.